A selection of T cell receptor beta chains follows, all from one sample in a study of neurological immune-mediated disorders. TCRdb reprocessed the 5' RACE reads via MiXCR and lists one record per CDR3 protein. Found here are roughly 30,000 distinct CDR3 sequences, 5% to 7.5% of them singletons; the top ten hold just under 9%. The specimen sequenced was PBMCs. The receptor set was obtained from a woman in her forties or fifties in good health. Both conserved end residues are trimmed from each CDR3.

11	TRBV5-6	ASSMRSSSGYT
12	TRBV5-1	ASMMFANTGELF
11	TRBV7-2	ASSPGGYREQY
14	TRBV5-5	ASSPSGRTWAYEQY
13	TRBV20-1	SAGASGGGSNEQY
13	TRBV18	ASSRGQGDTYEQY
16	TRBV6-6	ASSYWGGGTGGNQPQH
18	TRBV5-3	ARSLAPFRAQNSGANVLT
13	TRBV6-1	ASSGGLTGRYEQY
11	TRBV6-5	ASRNQQETEAF
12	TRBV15	ATSSQSPGGTQY
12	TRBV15	ATSRPTGFTEAF
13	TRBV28	ASSSAGGTSYEQY
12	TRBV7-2	ASSPGTSPPEQF
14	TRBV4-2	ASSRSPGTRGHEQY
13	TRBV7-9	ASSKGTGVAETQY
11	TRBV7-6	ASSLGSIYGYT
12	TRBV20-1	SARVGSFNNEQF
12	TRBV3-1	ASSVQGAREKLF
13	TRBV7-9	ASSDPLDSQETQY
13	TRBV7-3	ASSSNRGVTGELF
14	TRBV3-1	ASSQTAASGGNTIY
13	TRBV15	ATSRDSGVQNEQF
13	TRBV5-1	ASSPGLIATDTQY
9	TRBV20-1	SASTDYGYT
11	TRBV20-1	SSAPQGTGELF
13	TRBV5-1	ASSKEPTGYNEQF
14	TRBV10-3	AISGTTREGHNEQF
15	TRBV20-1	SARLDSGSGNTGELF
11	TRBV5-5	ASSIKAHYEQY
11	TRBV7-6	ASSSSSGNTIY
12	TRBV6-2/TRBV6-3	ASYPGQGIGEQY
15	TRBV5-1	ASSLAPLNGMNTEAF
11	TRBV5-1	ASSFRGPTEAF
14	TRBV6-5	ASSYSLAGGHNEQF
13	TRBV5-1	ASSRIGTGTYEQY
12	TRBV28	ATGADSNTGELF
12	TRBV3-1	ASSLDHAGGELF
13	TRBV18	ASSPPNGDRQPQH
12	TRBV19	ASSIWGLDTEAF
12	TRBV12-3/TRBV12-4	ASRTQGRDEKLF
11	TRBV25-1	ASRGGAESPLH
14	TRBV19	ASSSGTASGFRGYT
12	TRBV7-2	ASSRGLSSYEQY
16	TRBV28	ASSLWEWKGTSNSPLH
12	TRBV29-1	SVGTGAVQETQY
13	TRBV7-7	ASRSGGQPGNTIY
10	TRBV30	ALSRDLGGYT
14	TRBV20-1	SARAKLAGVTDTQY
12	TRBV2	ASSASGIRNEQF
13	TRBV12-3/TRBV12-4	ASSHSRGRGNEQY